This T cell receptor (beta chain) derives from a study of T cell responses to AZD1222 COVID-19 vaccine. Study background: The study pooled second doses at about 4 or about 12 weeks.

Assay used: immunoSEQ multiplex PCR; TCRdb lists only in-frame clones, some missing. The repertoire holds some 70,000 clones, roughly 84% seen once, with 9.8% in the top ten. The CDR3 totals 15 residues. Unmatched junction bases numbered 12, after V lost 4 bases and J lost 7 bases. Germline V gene sequence: CDR1 SGHDT, CDR2 YYEEEE. This clone came up a few times. What it recognizes is unknown. Findings and caveats of the study: Spike-specific TCR repertoires showed rising breadth and depth after two AZD1222 doses. Nearly half of spike-specific TCRs reportedly target unmutated variant regions.

This sequence originates from an adult in good health. The sequenced sample was peripheral blood, obtained on day 0 of AZD1222 vaccination. The chain is built from TRBV5-6 and TRBJ1-1; 8 nucleotides align to TRBD1. The CDR3 reads CASSIGQGSTLEAFF. CDR3 nucleotides: TGTGCCAGCAGCATCGGACAGGGCTCTACCCTTGAAGCTTTCTTT.